This T cell receptor beta chain derives from a study of Graves' ophthalmopathy and Graves' hyperthyroidism. Study information: Peripheral blood sampling preceded any treatment and occurred at initial diagnosis.

Amplification targeted the TCR beta CDR3 regions, with RNA transcripts as the source material. First-round RT-PCR with HTBI primers preceded a second-round multiplex PCR. MiXCR was run by TCRdb on the multiplex PCR reads, yielding one entry per CDR3 protein. Seen here are some 400,000 distinct CDR3 sequences, roughly 18% observed once, and the top ten hold around 1.6%. Uncontrolled infections, other autoimmune diseases, pregnancy or lactation barred patients from enrollment. After removal of 3 bases from V and 1 base from J, the junction contained 20 bases not matched to a gene. This CDR3 has 21 amino acids. There are many counts of this clonotype. Its specificity is unknown. Study outcomes and limitations: The model achieved over 60% sensitivity and over 72% specificity for ophthalmopathy progression.

Specimen: peripheral blood. The sequence was obtained from a woman aged 18 to 35 with Graves' ophthalmopathy. The chain joins TRBV7-1 to TRBJ2-2; TRBD2 matches 7 bases. TRBV7-1 belongs to the ORF category, with a function that is uncertain. CDR3 bases: TGTGCCAGCAGCTCCCCTCACGTTTTGGGCGGGGGATTCTTGAACACCGGGGAGCTGTTTTTT. This gives the protein CASSSPHVLGGGFLNTGELFF.